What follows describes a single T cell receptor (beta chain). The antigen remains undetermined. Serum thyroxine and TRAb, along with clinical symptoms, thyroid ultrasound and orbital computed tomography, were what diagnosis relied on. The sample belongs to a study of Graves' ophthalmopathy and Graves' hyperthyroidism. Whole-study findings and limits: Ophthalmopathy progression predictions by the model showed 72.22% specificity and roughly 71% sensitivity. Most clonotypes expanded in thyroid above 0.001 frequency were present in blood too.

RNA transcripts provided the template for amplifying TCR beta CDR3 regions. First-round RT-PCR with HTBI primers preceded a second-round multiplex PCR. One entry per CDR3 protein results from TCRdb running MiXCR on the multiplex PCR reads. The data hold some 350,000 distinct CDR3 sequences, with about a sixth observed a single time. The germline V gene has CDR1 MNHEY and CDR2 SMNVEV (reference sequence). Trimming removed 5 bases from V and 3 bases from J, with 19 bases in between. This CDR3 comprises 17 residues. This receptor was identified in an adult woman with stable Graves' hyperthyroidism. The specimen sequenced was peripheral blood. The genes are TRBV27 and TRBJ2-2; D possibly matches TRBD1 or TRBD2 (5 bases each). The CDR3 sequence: CASSLTVQGVDTGELFF. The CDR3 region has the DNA TGTGCCAGCAGTCTCACGGTCCAGGGAGTAGACACCGGGGAGCTGTTTTTT.